One sample yielded the 32 T cell receptor beta chains listed below, sequenced in a study of CD8+CD57+ T cells in acquired aplastic anemia. For CDR3 and TCR beta VDJ profiling, genomic DNA was the template used. MiXCR was run by TCRdb on the reads, yielding one entry per CDR3 protein. The top ten clones hold 2% to 3% of a sample with around 64,000 distinct CDR3 sequences, less than 65% of them seen once. Sequenced sample: sorted CD4+, CD8+, or CD8+CD57+ T cells (not recorded which) from PBMCs. The receptors come from a human donor in good health, serving as a control.

The chain couples TRBV7-3 to TRBJ1-1; 8 bases are shared with TRBD1. Germline lookup yields CDR1 SGHTA and CDR2 FQGTGA. V lost 4 bases and J lost 2; bases outside the gene matches: 3. CDR3 size: 14 residues. This CDR3 is CASSYDRGNTEAFF. CDR3 nucleotide sequence: TGTGCCAGCAGCTACGACAGGGGTAACACTGAAGCTTTCTTT. Based on the CDR3 plus reference TRBV7-3 and TRBJ1-1, the full variable domain is GAGVSQTPSNKVTEKGKYVELRCDPISGHTALYWYRQSLGQGPEFLIYFQGTGAADDSGLPNDRFFAVRPEGSVSTLKIQRTERGDSAVYLCASSYDRGNTEAFFGQGTRLTVV.

The chain employs TRBV19 and TRBJ1-5; the D gene is possibly TRBD1 (6 bases). Germline CDR1 reads LNHDA; CDR2 reads SQIVND (reference sequence). Trimming cost V 3 bases and J 5 bases, with 11 bases left between them. This CDR3 has 14 residues. The DNA of the CDR3 is TGTGCCAGTAGTATTGACAGGAAATATCAGCCCCAGCATTTT. It is translated as CASSIDRKYQPQHF.

The rearrangement joins TRBV24-1 to TRBJ2-1; a possible D gene is TRBD1 (7 bases). The V end lost 4 bases, the J end lost 0 bases, and 9 bases lay between the germline ends. The V gene's germline CDR1 is KGHDR and CDR2 SFDVKD. The length of the CDR3 is 15 residues. The chain's CDR3 is CATSDQGGSYNEQFF. Written as DNA, the CDR3 is TGTGCCACCAGTGACCAGGGGGGCTCCTACAATGAGCAGTTCTTC.

In its sample, this clonotype ranks as medium-sized (0.01 to 0.1%). This sequence joins TRBV10-3 and TRBJ2-3; D uncertain. The CDR3 consists of 11 residues. V shed 5 bases and J shed 6 bases, with 6 bases lying between them. Germline CDR1 and CDR2: ENHRY and SYGVKD. The CDR3 DNA sequence: TGTGCCATCAGTCGCGCGGATACGCAGTATTTT. Translating it yields CAISRADTQYF.

DNA of the CDR3: TGTGCCAGCAGCCCGAAACGGGACGGAGCAAATTCACCCCTCCACTTT. Translated: CASSPKRDGANSPLHF. The rearrangement links TRBV11-2 to TRBJ1-6, with a tentative D call TRBD1 (5 bases). V was pared by 5 bases and J by 7 bases, with 18 bases between. Germline CDR1 is SGHAT and CDR2 is FQNNGV. The CDR3 is made up of 16 amino acids.

The CDR3 loop is CASSRQAFETQYF. CDR3 nucleotide sequence: TGTGCCAGTAGTAGACAGGCGTTTGAGACCCAGTACTTC. The V and J genes are TRBV19 and TRBJ2-5, with D possibly TRBD1 on 6 matching bases. Germline CDR1 LNHDA, CDR2 SQIVND (reference sequence). There are 13 residues in the CDR3. Trimming cost V 4 bases and J 5 bases, with 11 bases left between them. Full variable domain (missing parts from reference TRBV19 and TRBJ2-5): DGGITQSPKYLFRKEGQNVTLSCEQNLNHDAMYWYRQDPGQGLRLIYYSQIVNDFQKGDIAEGYSVSREKKESFPLTVTSAQKNPTAFYLCASSRQAFETQYFGPGTRLLVL.

The chain combines TRBV15 with TRBJ1-1; D gene ambiguous. The CDR3 sequence is 13 residues long. The germline V gene has CDR1 LNHNV and CDR2 YYDKDF (reference sequence). V lost 5 bases to trimming and J lost 6 bases, with 13 bases between them. CDR3 sequence (DNA): TGTGCCACCAGCGGCCGGTTGGGCTCTGAAGCTTTCTTT. It specifies CATSGRLGSEAFF. The full variable domain, in which reference TRBV15 and TRBJ1-1 provide the parts outside the CDR3, is DAMVIQNPRYQVTQFGKPVTLSCSQTLNHNVMYWYQQKSSQAPKLLFHYYDKDFNNEADTPDNFQSRRPNTSFCFLDIRSPGLGDTAMYLCATSGRLGSEAFFGQGTRLTVV.

With regard to this clonotype: At one of its ends the junction is not consistent with the germline gene, which may arise from a read error. The chain carries TRBV28 and TRBJ2-7; the D is unclear. This CDR3 has 16 amino acids. Germline CDR1 and CDR2: MDHEN and SYDVKM. This chain's CDR3 is CASTLMYGKLRYEQHF. Here the CDR3 DNA reads TGTGCCAGCACCCTTATGTATGGCAAACTGCGCTACGAGCAGCACTTC. Full variable domain (outside the CDR3, taken from reference TRBV28 and TRBJ2-7): DVKVTQSSRYLVKRTGEKVFLECVQDMDHENMFWYRQDPGLGLRLIYFSYDVKMKEKGDIPEGYSVSREKKERFSLILESASTNQTSMYLCASTLMYGKLRYEQHFGPGTRLTVT.

Many counts were recorded for this clonotype. The rearrangement joins TRBV15 to TRBJ1-2; D ambiguous. Trimming left V 0 bases short and J 5 bases short, with 10 bases between. The germline gives CDR1 LNHNV, CDR2 YYDKDF (reference sequence). The CDR3 is 14 residues long. CDR3 bases: TGTGCCACCAGCAGAGATTTGAAGGGTTATGGCTACACCTTC. Its translation: CATSRDLKGYGYTF.

In the case of this clonotype: A read error may account for a junction end that differs from germline. Here the CDR3 DNA reads TGCGCCAGCAGCGAAGCGAGACAGATGAACACCGGGAAGCTGTTTTTT. This translates into CASSEARQMNTGKLFF. V gene TRBV4-1 combines with J gene TRBJ2-2, with D possibly being TRBD1 or TRBD2 (5 bases each). The CDR3 is 16 amino acids. CDR1 MGHRA and CDR2 YSYEKL come from the germline V gene.

This clonotype came up many times. CDR3 bases: TGTGCCAGCAGTGAGACAGGGGGTCGGGCCCAGCATTTT. Protein sequence: CASSETGGRAQHF. The genes are TRBV6-1 and TRBJ1-5; 9 bases are shared with TRBD1. This CDR3 comprises 13 residues. V dropped 3 bases and J dropped 11; count of bases not matched to a gene: 5. The germline gives CDR1 MNHNS, CDR2 SASEGT.

A word on this clonotype: At one end the junction does not follow the germline gene, possibly because of a read error. The chain uses TRBV7-7 and TRBJ1-6; 7 bases map to TRBD1. The CDR3 length is 16 residues. The V gene's germline CDR1 is SSHAT and CDR2 FNYEAQ (reference sequence). The CDR3 DNA reads TGTGCTAGCAGCCGAGGGAGGGACAGCTATAATTCACCCCTCCACTTT. Translated, it gives CASSRGRDSYNSPLHF.

The chain links TRBV19 to TRBJ1-3; maybe TRBD1 (6 bases). The CDR3 contains 14 residues. The V end was cut by 4 bases, the J end by 4 bases, with 11 bases between. CDR1 is LNHDA and CDR2 is SQIVND in the germline V gene (reference sequence). The CDR3 loop reads CASSNREGGNTIYF. DNA for the CDR3: TGTGCCAGTAGTAACAGGGAAGGAGGAAACACCATATATTTT.

Within the sample, this clonotype is medium-sized. The gene calls are TRBV24-1 and TRBJ2-5; 11 bases line up with TRBD1. This CDR3 spans 14 amino acids. V lost 11 bases, J lost 1 base, and 5 bases stayed unmatched. Germline CDR1 and CDR2: KGHDR and SFDVKD. CDR3 region: CASGTGGTQETQYF. For the CDR3, the DNA is TGTGCCAGCGGGACAGGGGGTACCCAAGAGACCCAGTACTTC.

This sequence joins TRBV29-1 and TRBJ1-2, with a possible D match to TRBD1 (5 bases). Germline V gives CDR1 SQVTM, CDR2 ANQGSEA. The CDR3 runs to 12 residues. The ends were cut back, 4 bases at V and 1 base at J, with 7 bases in the middle. As DNA, the CDR3 is TGCAGCGTTGCAGGGTTTAACTATGGCTACACCTTC. It translates to CSVAGFNYGYTF.

This clonotype was counted many times. The rearrangement links TRBV5-6 to TRBJ2-3, with TRBD2 matching over 8 bases. Germline trimming cut 7 bases from V and 5 bases from J; bases unmatched to any gene: 9. Germline CDR1 and CDR2: SGHDT and YYEEEE. This CDR3 is built from 14 residues. The CDR3 region has the DNA TGTGCCAGCGCCGGGGGGGGCGGGAGAGATACGCAGTATTTT. It is translated as CASAGGGGRDTQYF.

This sequence joins TRBV7-3 and TRBJ1-2; tentative D call: TRBD1 (6 bases). Trimming removed 3 bases at V and 6 bases at J, with 11 bases between. This CDR3 comprises 13 residues. Germline-derived CDR1 and CDR2 are SGHTA and FQGTGA. CDR3 region: CASSFTGTNGYTF. In nucleotides, the CDR3 is TGTGCCAGCAGCTTTACAGGGACGAATGGCTACACCTTC.

This clonotype showed up many times. The rearrangement uses TRBV30 and TRBJ1-5; D may be TRBD1 (5 bases). The CDR3 loop spans 14 amino acids. Per germline, CDR1 GTSNPN and CDR2 SVGIG (reference sequence). Trimming took off 0 bases at V and 3 bases at J, with 9 bases between the two ends. The CDR3 DNA reads TGTGCCTGGAGTGTCGACAGTTCCAATCAGCCCCAGCATTTT. This codes for CAWSVDSSNQPQHF.

This clonotype was counted a few times. The rearrangement joins TRBV25-1 to TRBJ2-7; D gene uncertain. The CDR3 runs to 14 residues. V shed 1 base and J shed 0 bases, with 7 bases lying between them. Germline assignment: CDR1 MGHDK and CDR2 SYGVNS. The CDR3 DNA is TGTGCCAGCAGTGAATTGGGGAACTCCTACGAGCAGTACTTC. Protein product: CASSELGNSYEQYF.

CDR3 protein: CASRPSGANVLTF. CDR3 sequence (DNA): TGTGCCAGCAGACCGTCTGGGGCCAACGTCCTGACTTTC. This sequence joins TRBV7-8 and TRBJ2-6; D is uncertain. Trimming removed 6 bases at V and 1 base at J, with 4 bases between. CDR1 and CDR2 from the germline V gene are SGHVS and FQNEAQ. This CDR3 is 13 amino acids long.

This clonotype was detected ten times or more. This chain connects TRBV5-6 to TRBJ2-3; unclear D gene. V was trimmed by 3 bases and J by 0 bases, leaving 17 bases between them. Germline V gene data show CDR1 as SGHDT and CDR2 as YYEEEE. This CDR3 has 17 residues. The CDR3 sequence: CASSSGTGRWSTDTQYF. CDR3 coding DNA: TGTGCCAGCAGCTCCGGCACGGGTCGGTGGAGCACAGATACGCAGTATTTT.

The chain uses TRBV2 and TRBJ1-2, with D hard to call. With 9 bases removed from V and 2 bases from J, the gap between germline ends came to 10 bases. Germline CDR1 reads SNHLY; CDR2 reads FYNNEI. The CDR3 runs to 12 residues. The CDR3 nucleotides read TGTGCCAGTCCGGGGAAAAACTATGGCTACACCTTC. Amino acid sequence: CASPGKNYGYTF.

This chain links TRBV29-1 with TRBJ2-3, with D possibly TRBD2 on 5 matching bases. CDR1 is SQVTM and CDR2 is ANQGSEA in the germline V gene. The V and J ends lost 5 bases and 8 bases respectively, with 14 bases between them. The CDR3 length is 12 residues. CDR3 nucleotide sequence: TGCAGCGTTTCTAGCAGATCAGGTACGCAGTATTTT. It yields the protein CSVSSRSGTQYF.

This clonotype was found a few times. This CDR3 is missing its conserved last phenylalanine or tryptophan, likely due to a read error. This rearrangement joins TRBV20-1 to TRBJ1-1, with D possibly matching TRBD1 (5 bases). CDR1 is DFQATT and CDR2 is SNEGSKA in the germline V gene (reference sequence). This CDR3 is built from 15 residues. The CDR3 nucleotides are TGTAGTGCCAGTAGTTGGGGACGCAAGAACACTGAAGCTTTCTGT. Translation gives CSASSWGRKNTEAFC.

This clonotype was counted many times. The chain carries TRBV4-1 and TRBJ2-1; tentatively, D is TRBD2 (5 bases). V lost 4 bases, J lost 0 bases, and 16 bases lay in between. Germline V CDR1 and CDR2: MGHRA, YSYEKL. This CDR3 region has 17 residues. The CDR3 region is CASSPWTGISSYNEQFF. The CDR3 DNA reads TGCGCCAGCAGCCCCTGGACTGGGATCAGCTCCTACAATGAGCAGTTCTTC.

This rearrangement joins TRBV7-8 to TRBJ2-1; 10 bases are shared with TRBD1. J lost 9 bases, V lost 0 bases, and 5 bases had no gene match. This CDR3 comprises 15 residues. Germline CDR1 reads SGHVS; CDR2 reads FQNEAQ. This CDR3 reads CASSLAGGQGSEQFF. The CDR3, as DNA: TGTGCCAGCAGCTTAGCGGGGGGACAGGGGAGTGAGCAGTTCTTC.

The chain combines TRBV6-1 with TRBJ2-7; D remains unclear. Germline-derived CDR1 and CDR2 are MNHNS and SASEGT. Trimming took off 8 bases at V and 7 bases at J, with 12 bases between the two ends. This CDR3 is built from 11 residues. CDR3 sequence reads: CASHTPREQYF. CDR3 nucleotides: TGTGCCAGCCACACCCCGAGGGAGCAGTACTTC.

The sample holds many counts of this clonotype. This sequence joins TRBV20-1 and TRBJ2-2; possibly TRBD2 for D (6 bases). Trimming pared 5 bases from V and 1 base from J, leaving 14 bases between. Germline V gene data show CDR1 as DFQATT and CDR2 as SNEGSKA (reference sequence). This CDR3 comprises 15 residues. The CDR3 sequence: CSAQKGGMNTGELFF. Here the CDR3 DNA reads TGCAGTGCTCAAAAAGGAGGGATGAACACCGGGGAGCTGTTTTTT.

The chain employs TRBV29-1 and TRBJ2-7; D is unresolved. CDR1 is SQVTM and CDR2 is ANQGSEA in the germline V gene. The V and J ends lost 4 bases and 4 bases respectively, with 14 bases between them. This CDR3 comprises 13 residues. The DNA for the CDR3 is TGCAGCGTTGTAGTCAGACAAGGGTACGAGCAGTACTTC. Translation: CSVVVRQGYEQYF.

This clonotype was observed a single time. The chain uses TRBV24-1 and TRBJ2-7; D not certain. The length of the CDR3 is 13 residues. CDR1 KGHDR and CDR2 SFDVKD come from the germline V gene. The germline V and J ends were trimmed by 4 bases and 4 bases, with 10 bases remaining between them. CDR3 region: CATSEQSHYEQYF. In nucleotides, the CDR3 is TGTGCCACCAGTGAACAGAGTCATTACGAGCAGTACTTC.

V and J are TRBV29-1 and TRBJ2-5, with 9 nucleotides matching TRBD2. The CDR3 is 14 amino acids. Looked up from germline, CDR1 is SQVTM and CDR2 is ANQGSEA. The V and J ends lost 3 bases and 0 bases, in that order; junction bases with no gene match: 2. The CDR3, as DNA: TGCAGCGTTGAGGGCGGGGGGGACCAAGAGACCCAGTACTTC. Translated, it gives CSVEGGGDQETQYF.

V is TRBV24-1 and J is TRBJ1-5; unclear D gene. The V end lost 3 bases, the J end lost 3 bases, and 11 bases lay between the germline ends. Germline values: CDR1 KGHDR, CDR2 SFDVKD. The CDR3 sequence is 15 residues long. This CDR3 is CATSDRVRTNQPQHF. For the CDR3, the DNA is TGTGCCACCAGTGATCGGGTCAGGACCAATCAGCCCCAGCATTTT.